Each of the 29 T cell receptor beta chains below was sequenced from the same sample in a study of blood T cell repertoires in COVID-19. Only in-frame clones appear in the TCRdb table, and some are missing; sequencing was by immunoSEQ multiplex PCR. The sample carries about 63,000 clones, 88% recorded once. The sequenced material came from peripheral blood. These receptors all come from a human donor in a cohort sampled during active COVID-19.

The chain uses TRBV28 and TRBJ1-1; no definite D call. V was pared by 6 bases and J by 1 base, with 12 bases between. CDR3 length: 14 residues. Germline V gives CDR1 MDHEN, CDR2 SYDVKM. Here the CDR3 DNA reads TGTGCCAGCAGGCCATACCCGGGGAACACTGAAGCTTTCTTT. Translating gives CASRPYPGNTEAFF.

This clone occurred once. This chain links TRBV4-2 with TRBJ2-7; 9 bases align to TRBD2. Germline trimming cut 4 bases from V and 7 bases from J; bases unmatched to any gene: 11. This CDR3 comprises 15 residues. From germline, CDR1 is LGHNA and CDR2 YNFKEQ. The CDR3 protein is CASSLYWAGGKEQYF. CDR3 DNA sequence: TGTGCCAGCAGCCTCTACTGGGCGGGGGGGAAGGAGCAGTACTTC.

This chain connects TRBV21-1 to TRBJ2-1; whether TRBD2, the table's D call, matches the DNA was not checked. TRBV21-1 is shown as a pseudogene. The length of the CDR3 is 18 residues. CDR3 loop: CASSKKREDASSYNEQFF. The CDR3 DNA is TGTGCCAGCAGCAAAAAGAGGGAGGACGCGAGCTCCTACAATGAGCAGTTCTTC.

The rearrangement uses TRBV9 and TRBJ2-2, with D uncertain. The CDR3 length is 16 residues. Germline CDR1 is SGDLS and CDR2 is YYNGEE. Trimming removed 0 bases from V and 2 bases from J, with 11 bases in between. CDR3 sequence reads: CASSVAVTSNTGELFF. The CDR3 DNA reads as TGTGCCAGCAGCGTAGCGGTTACTTCCAACACCGGGGAGCTGTTTTTT.

The chain is built from TRBV5-6 and TRBJ2-3, with 10 bases aligning to TRBD2. CDR1 is SGHDT, CDR2 YYEEEE, per germline. CDR3 length equals 16 residues. Unmatched junction bases numbered 2, after V lost 0 bases and J lost 1 base. CDR3 residues: CASSLVAGGRTDTQYF. CDR3 sequence (DNA): TGTGCCAGCAGCTTGGTAGCGGGGGGTCGCACAGATACGCAGTATTTT.

CDR3 DNA: TGTGCCAGTAGCAGGGGGGCCGGGGCCAACGTCCTGACTTTC. Protein: CASSRGAGANVLTF. The chain combines TRBV19 with TRBJ2-6; the D gene is possibly TRBD1 (7 bases). Trimming removed 6 bases at V and 4 bases at J, with 10 bases between. The V gene's germline CDR1 is LNHDA and CDR2 SQIVND (reference sequence). This CDR3 comprises 14 residues.

The chain couples TRBV4-2 to TRBJ2-4; D is undetermined. CDR3 size: 15 residues. V was trimmed by 1 base and J by 6 bases, leaving 13 bases between them. Germline V gene data show CDR1 as LGHNA and CDR2 as YNFKEQ. CDR3 residues: CASSQALARRNIQYF. CDR3 sequence (DNA): TGTGCCAGCAGCCAAGCTCTGGCACGAAGAAACATTCAGTACTTC.

This clone showed up just a few times. This chain uses TRBV6-6 with TRBJ2-7; no definite D call. The CDR3 contains 12 residues. Germline CDR1 and CDR2: MNHNY and SVGAGI (reference sequence). V lost 6 bases and J lost 0, with 6 bases in between. CDR3 nucleotides: TGTGCCAGCAGGCCTAGCTCCTACGAGCAGTACTTC. It is translated as CASRPSSYEQYF.

Only one count was recorded for this clone. The rearrangement joins TRBV28 to TRBJ2-2; D gene ambiguous. V lost 5 bases and J lost 3, with 10 bases in between. CDR3 length equals 14 residues. Germline assignment: CDR1 MDHEN and CDR2 SYDVKM. The CDR3 protein is CASSDPGYTGELFF. CDR3 bases: TGTGCCAGCAGTGACCCAGGCTACACCGGGGAGCTGTTTTTT.

The J gene is TRBJ2-5, the V gene TRBV5-4; 10 bases line up with TRBD2. The V and J ends lost 0 bases and 4 bases, in that order; junction bases with no gene match: 6. This CDR3 is built from 16 residues. The germline V gene encodes CDR1 SGHNT and CDR2 YYREEE (reference sequence). The CDR3 loop reads CASSLEREGLGETQYF. CDR3 nucleotide sequence: TGTGCCAGCAGCTTGGAGCGGGAGGGCCTGGGAGAGACCCAGTACTTC.

The V call is TRBV3-1 (or the pseudogene TRBV3-2), the J call TRBJ1-6; D is unclear. The length of the CDR3 is 17 residues. V was cut by 1 base and J by 6 bases, with 16 bases left in between. Per the germline V gene, CDR1 is LGHDT and CDR2 is YNNKEL (reference sequence). The CDR3 coding sequence is TGTGCCAGCAGCCAAGCGCATACGGTGCTTGTTAATTCACCCCTCCACTTT. Translated, it gives CASSQAHTVLVNSPLHF.

The chain uses TRBV20-1 and TRBJ2-3, with TRBD2 identical over 8 bases. Germline trimming cut 3 bases from V and 1 base from J; bases unmatched to any gene: 0. Germline V lookup: CDR1 DFQATT, CDR2 SNEGSKA (reference sequence). The CDR3 length is 13 residues. This CDR3 reads CSASSGGTDTQYF. Here the CDR3 DNA reads TGCAGTGCTAGTAGCGGGGGCACAGATACGCAGTATTTT.

This clone is a singleton in its sample. The rearrangement uses TRBV4-2 and TRBJ2-7; tentative D call: TRBD2 (6 bases). The CDR3 contains 22 residues. V was pared by 4 bases and J by 6 bases, with 40 bases between. From germline, CDR1 is LGHNA and CDR2 YNFKEQ. The CDR3 reads CASSPPQGRAGTDLILCCEQYF. As DNA, the CDR3 is TGTGCCAGCAGCCCGCCCCAGGGCAGGGCGGGGACTGACCTAATCCTCTGCTGCGAGCAGTACTTC.

The chain has TRBV5-1 and TRBJ1-1, with a weak D call TRBD1 (6 bases). The ends were cut back, 4 bases at V and 1 base at J, with 17 bases in the middle. Germline V CDR1 and CDR2: SGHRS, YFSETQ. CDR3 length: 16 amino acids. The CDR3 is CASSKTPGTPNTEAFF. In DNA form, the CDR3 reads TGCGCCAGCAGCAAAACACCCGGGACACCGAACACTGAAGCTTTCTTT.

The chain recombines TRBV7-5 with TRBJ1-5; TRBD1, the table's D call, was not compared with the DNA. TRBV7-5 is a pseudogene. The CDR3 covers 16 residues. CDR3 sequence (DNA): TGTGTCAGAAGCCTAAAGGACAGGGAGGGCAATCAGCCCCAGCATTTT. It translates to CVRSLKDREGNQPQHF.

The chain joins TRBV5-8 to TRBJ1-3, with D uncertain. V was trimmed by 2 bases and J by 0 bases, leaving 12 bases between them. Germline V gene sequence: CDR1 SGHTS, CDR2 YDEGEE. The CDR3 extends over 16 amino acids. The CDR3 loop reads CASSFSLGSSGNTIYF. The CDR3 DNA sequence: TGTGCCAGCAGCTTCAGTCTCGGGAGCTCTGGAAACACCATATATTTT.

The chain recombines TRBV6-6 with TRBJ2-5; the D is unclear. Germline V lookup: CDR1 MNHNY, CDR2 SVGAGI (reference sequence). The CDR3 covers 12 residues. The V end lost 5 bases, the J end lost 0 bases, and 4 bases lay between the germline ends. CDR3 protein: CASSINQETQYF. The CDR3 nucleotides are TGTGCCAGCAGTATTAACCAAGAGACCCAGTACTTC.

The chain links TRBV11-2 to TRBJ2-7, with TRBD2 identical over 11 bases. This CDR3 comprises 15 residues. Trimming removed 5 bases from V and 4 bases from J; junction bases left unmatched: 7. Germline V lookup: CDR1 SGHAT, CDR2 FQNNGV. In DNA form, the CDR3 reads TGTGCCAGCAGCGTGGGGGGACTAGCGGCATACGAGCAGTACTTC. It specifies CASSVGGLAAYEQYF.

The chain employs TRBV4-3 and TRBJ1-2, with 8 bases lining up with TRBD1. The germline V gene has CDR1 LGHNA and CDR2 YSLEER. Trimming took 5 bases from V and 7 from J; bases not matched to a gene: 15. The length of the CDR3 is 16 residues. CDR3 nucleotide sequence: TGCGCCAGCAGCGACCTCGGACAGGGTGGGAGGAGTGGCTACACCTTC. Translation gives CASSDLGQGGRSGYTF.

The table lists this clone with a count of one. The gene calls are TRBV4-1 and TRBJ2-7, with TRBD1 matching over 8 bases. Germline CDR1 is MGHRA and CDR2 is YSYEKL. The CDR3 is 15 amino acids. The junction had 9 bases not matched to a gene; V was cut back by 4 bases and J by 4 bases. The DNA of the CDR3 is TGCGCCAGCAGCCCAGCAGGACAGGGATCTTACGAGCAGTACTTC. The encoded protein is CASSPAGQGSYEQYF.

The chain carries TRBV19 and TRBJ2-5; D remains unclear. Germline V gene lookup returns CDR1 LNHDA and CDR2 SQIVND (reference sequence). The CDR3 is 14 amino acids. Trimming removed 5 bases from V and 1 base from J, with 11 bases in between. CDR3 loop: CASSPGGPQETQYF. DNA of the CDR3: TGTGCCAGTAGTCCCGGCGGTCCCCAAGAGACCCAGTACTTC.

The CDR3 bases are TGTGCCAGCAGCAAAGACCGGGACAGGGGTGTCACCGGGGAGCTGTTTTTT. Amino acids: CASSKDRDRGVTGELFF. The chain carries TRBV7-2 and TRBJ2-2; 10 bases align to TRBD1. Trimming at V came to 5 bases and at J to 4 bases, leaving 10 bases not matched to a gene. Germline V CDR1 and CDR2: SGHTA, FQGNSA. There are 17 residues in the CDR3.

This chain links TRBV7-2 with TRBJ2-7; TRBD2 matches 12 bases. Germline V lookup: CDR1 SGHTA, CDR2 FQGNSA. CDR3 length: 14 amino acids. V was clipped by 5 bases and J by 4 bases; unmatched bases: 3. CDR3 DNA: TGTGCCAGCAGCACGACTAGCGGGAGATACGAGCAGTACTTC. It encodes CASSTTSGRYEQYF.

The V and J genes are TRBV29-1 and TRBJ1-2, with 10 bases fitting TRBD1. The CDR3 is 15 amino acids. V was pared by 3 bases and J by 10 bases, with 14 bases of the junction left unmatched. Germline V gene lookup returns CDR1 SQVTM and CDR2 ANQGSEA. The CDR3 DNA reads as TGCAGCGTTGACTCCACCGGGACAGGGGATATGGTCTACACCTTC. Translation: CSVDSTGTGDMVYTF.

The chain combines TRBV5-4 with TRBJ2-2; 11 nucleotides align to TRBD1. Trimming removed 4 bases from V and 5 bases from J; junction bases left unmatched: 7. Germline V gene sequence: CDR1 SGHNT, CDR2 YYREEE (reference sequence). The CDR3 contains 16 residues. The CDR3 reads CASSQGQGAPTGELFF. CDR3 nucleotides: TGTGCCAGCAGCCAAGGACAGGGGGCGCCTACCGGGGAGCTGTTTTTT.

CDR3 sequence: CASSLARGAWETQYF. CDR3 nucleotides: TGTGCCAGCAGTTTAGCGCGGGGGGCGTGGGAGACCCAGTACTTC. The genes are TRBV27 and TRBJ2-5; 8 bases fit TRBD2. The CDR3 runs to 15 residues. J gave up 5 bases and V 2 bases, and 7 bases lay outside the gene matches. Germline assignment: CDR1 MNHEY and CDR2 SMNVEV (reference sequence).

The rearrangement uses TRBV6-6 and TRBJ2-7; 9 bases are shared with TRBD1. This CDR3 region has 14 residues. Germline CDR1 MNHNY, CDR2 SVGAGI (reference sequence). J gave up 4 bases and V 6 bases, and 7 bases lay outside the gene matches. CDR3 coding DNA: TGTGCCAGCAGCTCGTCGGACAGGGGTTACGAGCAGTACTTC. This gives the protein CASSSSDRGYEQYF.

The genes are TRBV3-1 (or the pseudogene TRBV3-2) and TRBJ2-1; 10 positions agree with TRBD2. This CDR3 spans 19 amino acids. Trimming cost V 4 bases and J 1 base; bases outside gene matches: 13. Looked up from germline, CDR1 is LGHDT and CDR2 is YNNKEL (reference sequence). CDR3 DNA: TGTGCCAGCAGCCCCAGACTAGCGGGTGGGCGGGGGTCCTACAATGAGCAGTTCTTC. It is translated as CASSPRLAGGRGSYNEQFF.

This clone occurred once. The chain links TRBV30 to TRBJ1-1; TRBD1 agrees at 8 bases. Germline CDR1 GTSNPN, CDR2 SVGIG (reference sequence). With 2 bases clipped from V and 1 base from J, the junction kept 3 bases outside the gene matches. The CDR3 spans 14 residues. This CDR3 reads CAWSHGTGNTEAFF. The DNA for the CDR3 is TGTGCCTGGAGTCACGGGACAGGGAACACTGAAGCTTTCTTT.